This T cell receptor beta chain derives from a study of T-cell reconstitution after alpha-beta-depleted transplantation in children. Preparation of the TCRbeta library involved a method that used unique molecular identifiers. TCRdb itself ran the PCR reads through MiXCR, one entry per CDR3 protein. The sample shows approximately 82,000 distinct CDR3 sequences, 15% to 20% of them seen only once. Study conclusions and caveats: Newly produced T cells mostly accounted for T-cell counts and diversity one year post-transplant. Several hundred expanded graft clones reportedly supplied alpha-beta T cells about two months after transplant.

Turning to this clonotype: Its target is unknown.

Germline-derived CDR1 and CDR2 are DFQATT and SNEGSKA (reference sequence). The CDR3 has 13 amino acids. The receptor's source is a male patient under 10 years old who had a stem cell transplant for acute lymphoblastic leukemia, so the T cells may come from the graft donor. The sequenced sample was PBMCs, mostly from graft donor cells, obtained 360 days after TCRalphabeta/CD19-depleted stem cell transplant. The V gene is TRBV20-1, the J gene TRBJ2-7; the D gene is possibly TRBD2 (6 bases). The CDR3 here is CSLAESPSYEQYF. The CDR3 region has the DNA TGCAGCTTAGCGGAAAGCCCTTCCTACGAGCAGTACTTC.